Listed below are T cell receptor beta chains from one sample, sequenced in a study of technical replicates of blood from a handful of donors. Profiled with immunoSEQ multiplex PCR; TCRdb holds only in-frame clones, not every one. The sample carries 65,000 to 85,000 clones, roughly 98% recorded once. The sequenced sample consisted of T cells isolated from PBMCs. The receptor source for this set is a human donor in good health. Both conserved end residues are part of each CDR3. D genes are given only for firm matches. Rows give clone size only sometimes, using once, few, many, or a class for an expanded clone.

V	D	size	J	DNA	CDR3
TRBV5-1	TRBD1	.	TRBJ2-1	TGCGCCAGCAGCTTGGGCTGGGGGGGGACAGGGGAATCCAATGAGCAGTTCTTC	CASSLGWGGTGESNEQFF
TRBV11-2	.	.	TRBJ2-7	TGTGCCAGCAGCTTAGGTAGCCGCGAGCAGTACTTC	CASSLGSREQYF
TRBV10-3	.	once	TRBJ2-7	TGTGCCATCAGTTTTACAGGGTCTGAGCAGTACTTC	CAISFTGSEQYF
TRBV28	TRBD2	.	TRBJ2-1	TGTGCCAGCAGTTTTCGGACCCCGGGACTACAGTTCTTC	CASSFRTPGLQFF
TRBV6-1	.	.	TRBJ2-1	TGTGCCAGCAGCCCCGTACTGAGCTCCTACAATGAGCAGTTCTTC	CASSPVLSSYNEQFF
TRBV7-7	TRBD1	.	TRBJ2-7	TGTGCCAGCAGCTTAGTGACAGGGTACGAGCAGTACTTC	CASSLVTGYEQYF
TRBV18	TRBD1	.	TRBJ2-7	TGTGCCAGCTCACCCGGGACAGGCGGAGGACTCTACGAGCAGTACTTC	CASSPGTGGGLYEQYF
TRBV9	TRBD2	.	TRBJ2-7	TGTGCCAGCAGCGTAGATGGGGGGGACCTCTCCTACGAGCAGTACTTC	CASSVDGGDLSYEQYF
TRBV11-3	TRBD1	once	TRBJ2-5	TGTGCCAGCAGCCTGGGACAGCGGGAGACCCAGTACTTC	CASSLGQRETQYF
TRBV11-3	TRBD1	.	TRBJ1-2	TGTGCCAGCAGCTTAACAGGGGGCGCTAACTATGGCTACACCTTC	CASSLTGGANYGYTF
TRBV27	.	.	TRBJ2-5	TGTGCCAGCAGTGGGCGGGGTACCCAGTACTTC	CASSGRGTQYF
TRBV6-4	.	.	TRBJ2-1	TGTGCCAGCACTCCCCCTGCAGCGGGTCCTCACAATGAGCAGTTCTTC	CASTPPAAGPHNEQFF
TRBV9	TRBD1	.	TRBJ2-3	TGTGCCAGCAGCCTTGGACAGGCAATCACAGATACGCAGTATTTT	CASSLGQAITDTQYF
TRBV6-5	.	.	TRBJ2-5	TGTGCCAGCAGCTCCGTAGCGCTCCAAGAGACCCAGTACTTC	CASSSVALQETQYF
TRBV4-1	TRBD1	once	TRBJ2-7	TGCGCCAGCAGCCATTTGGGACAGGGGAACGGGGAGCAGTACTTC	CASSHLGQGNGEQYF
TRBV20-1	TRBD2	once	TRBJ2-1	TGCAGTGCTAGAGGGACTAGTTCGCAGTTCTTC	CSARGTSSQFF
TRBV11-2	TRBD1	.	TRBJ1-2	TGTGCCAGCAGCACACCGACAGGGGTTGTCCCTTATGGCTACACCTTC	CASSTPTGVVPYGYTF
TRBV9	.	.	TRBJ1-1	TGTGCCAGCACCCTAGGGGAGGGGTGGAACACTGAAGCTTTCTTT	CASTLGEGWNTEAFF
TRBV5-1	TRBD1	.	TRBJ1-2	TGCGCCAGCAGATCCCCCGGGACAGACTATGGCTACACCTTC	CASRSPGTDYGYTF
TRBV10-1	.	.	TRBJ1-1	TGCGCCAGCAGTGAGTCACCAGGTATGAACACTGAAGCTTTCTTT	CASSESPGMNTEAFF
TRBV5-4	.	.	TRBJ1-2	TGTGCCAGCACCCTTGACAGTCCGTCTCTTGGCTACACCTTC	CASTLDSPSLGYTF
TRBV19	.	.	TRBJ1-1	TGTGCCAGTAACCCCTATCAGAACACTGAAGCTTTCTTT	CASNPYQNTEAFF
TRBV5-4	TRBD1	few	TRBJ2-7	TGTGCCAGCAGCCCCGGGACAGGGGTCGGGGAGCAGTACTTC	CASSPGTGVGEQYF
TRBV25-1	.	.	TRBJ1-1	TGTGCCAGCAGTGAATTGTATCGCCGGGTAGCTTTCTTT	CASSELYRRVAFF
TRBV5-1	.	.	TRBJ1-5	TGCGCCAGCAGCTTCAACGGGGGGGGCAATCAGCCCCAGCATTTT	CASSFNGGGNQPQHF
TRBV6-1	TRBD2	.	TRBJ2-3	TGTGCCAGCAGTGAAGGCGGGGGAGATACGCAGTATTTT	CASSEGGGDTQYF
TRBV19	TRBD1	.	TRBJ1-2	TGTGCCAGTACCACCCCCGGGGACAGGGGTAACTATGGCTACACCTTC	CASTTPGDRGNYGYTF
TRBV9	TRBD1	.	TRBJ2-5	TGTGCCAGCAGCAACAGGGGGCAGGATCAAGAGACCCAGTACTTC	CASSNRGQDQETQYF
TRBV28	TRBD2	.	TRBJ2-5	TGTGCCACCGCAAGGGGGCTAGCGGGAGTTCGGGAGACCCAGTACTTC	CATARGLAGVRETQYF
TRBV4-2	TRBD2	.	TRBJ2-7	TGTGCCAGCAGCCAAGGGCCTAGCGGGGGGGCCTACGAGCAGTACTTC	CASSQGPSGGAYEQYF
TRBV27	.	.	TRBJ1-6	TGTGCCAGCAGTCCCACAGGCGTTCCTTCACCCCTCCACTTT	CASSPTGVPSPLHF
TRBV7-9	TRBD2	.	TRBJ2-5	TGTGCCAGCAGCGCCAGACTAGCGGGGTACCAAGAGACCCAGTACTTC	CASSARLAGYQETQYF
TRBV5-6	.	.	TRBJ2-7	TGTGCCAGCAGCTCCTGGACAGAATTCTACGAGCAGTACTTC	CASSSWTEFYEQYF